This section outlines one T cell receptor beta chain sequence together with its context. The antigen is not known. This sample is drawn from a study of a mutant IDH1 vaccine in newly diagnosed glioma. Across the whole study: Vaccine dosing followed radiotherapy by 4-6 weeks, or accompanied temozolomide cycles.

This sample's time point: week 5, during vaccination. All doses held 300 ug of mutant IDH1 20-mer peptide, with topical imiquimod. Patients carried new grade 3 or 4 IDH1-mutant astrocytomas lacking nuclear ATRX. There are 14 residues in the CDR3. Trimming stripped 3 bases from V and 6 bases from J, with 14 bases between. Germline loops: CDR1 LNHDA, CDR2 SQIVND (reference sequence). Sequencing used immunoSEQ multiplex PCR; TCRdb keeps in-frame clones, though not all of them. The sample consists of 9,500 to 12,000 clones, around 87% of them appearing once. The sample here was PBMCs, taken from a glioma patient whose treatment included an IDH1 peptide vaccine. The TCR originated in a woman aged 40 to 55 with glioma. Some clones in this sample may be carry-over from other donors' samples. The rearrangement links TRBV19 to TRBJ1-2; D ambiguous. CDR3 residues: CASSILERRNGYTF. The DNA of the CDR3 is TGTGCCAGTAGTATTCTAGAGAGGAGGAATGGCTACACCTTC.